The next 17 T cell receptor beta chains were all read from a single sample in a study of PD-L1 blockade in urothelial cancer. TCRdb's copy holds only in-frame clones and misses some; the assay was immunoSEQ multiplex PCR. The data contain about 63,000 clones, 81% of them singletons. Noted time point: pretreatment peripheral blood. Sequenced material: PBMCs, taken around atezolizumab (anti-PD-L1) treatment. These TCRs come from a man between 65 and 85 years old with urothelial cancer.

V gene TRBV7-8 combines with J gene TRBJ2-6; D is unclear. Trimming took 1 base from V and 0 from J, leaving 4 bases between them. The CDR3 loop spans 15 amino acids. Germline loops: CDR1 SGHVS, CDR2 FQNEAQ. CDR3 nucleotide sequence: TGTGCCAGCAGCTTAGGGCACTCTGGGGCCAACGTCCTGACTTTC. Its protein is CASSLGHSGANVLTF.

V gene TRBV6-1 combines with J gene TRBJ1-1; D perhaps matches TRBD1 (6 bases). V lost 6 bases and J 1 base, leaving 12 bases between the germline ends. Germline V gene lookup returns CDR1 MNHNS and CDR2 SASEGT. This CDR3 is 14 amino acids long. CDR3 nucleotides: TGTGCCAGCAGCATACAGGGCGGGAACACTGAAGCTTTCTTT. It codes for CASSIQGGNTEAFF.

The V and J genes are TRBV2 and TRBJ2-3; tentative D call: TRBD1 (5 bases). V was shortened by 7 bases and J by 0 bases, with 14 bases between the two germline ends. The CDR3 has 15 residues. Germline CDR1 and CDR2: SNHLY and FYNNEI. For the CDR3, the DNA is TGTGCCAGCATCTTCCCCCCAGGGAGCACAGATACGCAGTATTTT. This translates into CASIFPPGSTDTQYF. Complete variable domain (other parts from reference TRBV2 and TRBJ2-3): EPEVTQTPSHQVTQMGQEVILRCVPISNHLYFYWYRQILGQKVEFLVSFYNNEISEKSEIFDDQFSVERPDGSNFTLKIRSTKLEDSAMYFCASIFPPGSTDTQYFGPGTRLTVL.

This rearrangement joins TRBV7-9 to TRBJ1-1; tentatively, D is TRBD1 (5 bases). Germline CDR1 reads SEHNR; CDR2 reads FQNEAQ (reference sequence). This CDR3 has 15 amino acids. The germline V and J ends were trimmed by 0 bases and 0 bases, with 8 bases remaining between them. Here the CDR3 reads CASSLADTLNTEAFF. CDR3 coding DNA: TGTGCCAGCAGCTTAGCGGACACCCTGAACACTGAAGCTTTCTTT.

V is TRBV4-1 and J is TRBJ1-3, with D hard to call. V was shortened by 0 bases and J by 3 bases, with 15 bases between the two germline ends. The germline V gene encodes CDR1 MGHRA and CDR2 YSYEKL. CDR3 length: 17 residues. For the CDR3, the DNA is TGCGCCAGCAGCCAAGAAGCTAGGTCCGCTCTTGGAAACACCATATATTTT. This codes for CASSQEARSALGNTIYF.

This clone appeared a few times. This chain joins TRBV4-1 and TRBJ1-6, with TRBD1 matching over 8 bases. Germline CDR1 MGHRA, CDR2 YSYEKL. The CDR3 has 16 residues. Germline trimming cut 1 base from V and 9 bases from J; bases unmatched to any gene: 8. The CDR3 is CASSQGYTGGRSPLHF. The CDR3 DNA reads TGCGCCAGCAGCCAAGGGTATACAGGGGGACGTTCACCCCTCCACTTT.

V gene TRBV6-1 combines with J gene TRBJ1-1; D call uncertain. This CDR3 comprises 12 residues. V gave up 6 bases and J gave up 2 bases, with 7 bases separating them. The germline gives CDR1 MNHNS, CDR2 SASEGT. Written as DNA, the CDR3 is TGTGCCAGCAGACTGATTAACACTGAAGCTTTCTTT. Translating it yields CASRLINTEAFF.

The sample holds a few counts of this clone. This sequence joins TRBV6-5 and TRBJ1-4, with 8 bases lining up with TRBD1. The CDR3 consists of 12 residues. The V gene end was trimmed by 8 bases and the J gene end by 5 bases; junction bases not matched to a gene: 1. The germline CDR1 and CDR2 sequences are MNHEY and SVGAGI. In DNA form, the CDR3 reads TGTGCCAGCCGGGACAGGAATGAAAAACTGTTTTTT. This codes for CASRDRNEKLFF.

CDR3 residues: CASSTGTATEAFF. CDR3 bases: TGTGCCAGCAGCACGGGGACAGCCACTGAAGCTTTCTTT. The rearrangement joins TRBV11-1 to TRBJ1-1, with 7 bases matching TRBD1. In germline, CDR1 is SGHAT, CDR2 FQDESV (reference sequence). Trimming cost V 5 bases and J 4 bases; bases outside gene matches: 4. This CDR3 is built from 13 residues.

This rearrangement joins TRBV19 to TRBJ1-1, with 7 positions matching TRBD1. CDR3 size: 13 residues. The trim removed 5 bases at V and 4 bases at J, leaving 4 bases unmatched. CDR1 LNHDA and CDR2 SQIVND come from the germline V gene (reference sequence). The CDR3 protein is CASSQPGGTEAFF. In nucleotides, the CDR3 is TGTGCCAGTAGTCAACCAGGGGGCACTGAAGCTTTCTTT.

The chain recombines TRBV4-1 with TRBJ1-1; D gene unclear. CDR1 is MGHRA and CDR2 is YSYEKL in the germline V gene. Trimming shortened V by 0 bases and J by 7 bases, and 12 bases separated the two germline ends. The CDR3 sequence is 14 residues long. The CDR3 sequence: CASSQDQASDEAFF. Here the CDR3 DNA reads TGCGCCAGCAGCCAAGATCAGGCCTCAGATGAAGCTTTCTTT.

The V call is TRBV5-1, the J call TRBJ2-5; 11 bases match TRBD1. This CDR3 has 16 residues. The V gene's germline CDR1 is SGHRS and CDR2 YFSETQ. V was pared by 0 bases and J by 6 bases, with 7 bases of the junction left unmatched. The CDR3 region has the DNA TGCGCCAGCAGCTTGGAAGGACAGGGGGCGGGAAAGACCCAGTACTTC. As protein: CASSLEGQGAGKTQYF.

The table lists this clone with a few counts. The rearrangement joins TRBV9 to TRBJ1-1; tentatively, D is TRBD1 (5 bases). This CDR3 has 14 amino acids. In germline, CDR1 is SGDLS, CDR2 YYNGEE. V was cut by 4 bases and J by 6 bases, with 16 bases left in between. The CDR3 spells CASSPPGGNAEAFF. The CDR3 DNA follows: TGTGCCAGCAGCCCCCCCGGGGGTAACGCTGAAGCTTTCTTT. The full variable domain, with the rest looked up from reference TRBV9 and TRBJ1-1, is DSGVTQTPKHLITATGQRVTLRCSPRSGDLSVYWYQQSLDQGLQFLIQYYNGEERAKGNILERFSAQQFPDLHSELNLSSLELGDSALYFCASSPPGGNAEAFFGQGTRLTVV.

This chain connects TRBV10-3 to TRBJ1-1, with no clear D. The germline V gene has CDR1 ENHRY and CDR2 SYGVKD. The germline V and J ends were trimmed by 0 bases and 0 bases, with 11 bases remaining between them. This CDR3 has 16 residues. CDR3 loop: CAISESGSRMNTEAFF. The CDR3 DNA reads as TGTGCCATCAGTGAGTCGGGCAGTCGAATGAACACTGAAGCTTTCTTT.

By share, this clone ranks as medium-sized. Other DNA sequences of this sample code for an identical CDR3. The chain combines TRBV5-1 with TRBJ1-4; perhaps TRBD1 as D (5 bases). Deletions cut 4 bases from V and 0 bases from J, with 10 bases between. Germline CDR1 reads SGHRS; CDR2 reads YFSETQ. The CDR3 totals 15 residues. CDR3 amino acids: CASSRGGTTNEKLFF. The CDR3 coding sequence is TGCGCCAGCAGCCGGGGGGGTACAACTAATGAAAAACTGTTTTTT. The full variable domain, rest sourced from reference TRBV5-1 and TRBJ1-4, is KAGVTQTPRYLIKTRGQQVTLSCSPISGHRSVSWYQQTPGQGLQFLFEYFSETQRNKGNFPGRFSGRQFSNSRSEMNVSTLELGDSALYLCASSRGGTTNEKLFFGSGTQLSVL.

This chain uses TRBV4-3 with TRBJ2-5, with TRBD2 matching 11 bases. In germline, CDR1 is LGHNA, CDR2 YSLEER. The CDR3 runs to 16 residues. Germline trimming cut 1 base from V and 0 bases from J; bases unmatched to any gene: 1. CDR3 nucleotides: TGCGCCAGCAGCCAAGGGACTAGCGGGCACCAAGAGACCCAGTACTTC. Its translation is CASSQGTSGHQETQYF.

In its sample, this clone was seen a few times. The V gene is TRBV5-1, the J gene TRBJ2-2; D unresolved. This CDR3 has 15 amino acids. Germline lookup yields CDR1 SGHRS and CDR2 YFSETQ. The V end lost 1 base, the J end lost 4 bases, and 11 bases lay between the germline ends. The CDR3 is CASSLSSSSTGELFF. DNA of the CDR3: TGCGCCAGCAGCTTGTCGTCTTCCAGCACCGGGGAGCTGTTTTTT. Filled out from reference TRBV5-1 and TRBJ2-2, the complete variable domain reads KAGVTQTPRYLIKTRGQQVTLSCSPISGHRSVSWYQQTPGQGLQFLFEYFSETQRNKGNFPGRFSGRQFSNSRSEMNVSTLELGDSALYLCASSLSSSSTGELFFGEGSRLTVL.